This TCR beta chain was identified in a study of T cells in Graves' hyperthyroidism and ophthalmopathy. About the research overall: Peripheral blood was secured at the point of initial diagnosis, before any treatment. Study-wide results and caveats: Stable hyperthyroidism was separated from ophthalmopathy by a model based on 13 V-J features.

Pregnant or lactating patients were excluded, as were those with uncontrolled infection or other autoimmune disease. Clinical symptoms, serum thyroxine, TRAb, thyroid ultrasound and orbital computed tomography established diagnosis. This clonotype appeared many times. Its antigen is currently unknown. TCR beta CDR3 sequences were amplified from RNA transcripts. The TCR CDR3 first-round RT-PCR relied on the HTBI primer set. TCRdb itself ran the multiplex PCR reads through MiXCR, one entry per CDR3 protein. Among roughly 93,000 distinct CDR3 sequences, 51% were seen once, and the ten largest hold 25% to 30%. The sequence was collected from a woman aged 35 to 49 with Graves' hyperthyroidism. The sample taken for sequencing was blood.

This CDR3 is CAIRGTSGNAGELFF. For the CDR3, the DNA is TGTGCCATCAGGGGGACTAGCGGAAACGCCGGGGAGCTGTTTTTT. The chain combines TRBV10-3 with TRBJ2-2, with 11 nucleotides matching TRBD2. Germline CDR1 is ENHRY and CDR2 is SYGVKD. The CDR3 has 15 residues. V shed 6 bases, J shed 6 bases, and the junction held 6 bases outside the gene matches.